This TCR beta chain derives from a study of blood T cell repertoires in COVID-19. Study-level background: The United States, Italy and Spain were the sources of the acute and convalescent COVID-19 samples. The analysed material was cDNA or gDNA that came from T cells, B-cell-depleted T cells, or PBMCs.

Germline-derived CDR1 and CDR2 are SGHAT and FQDESV (reference sequence). V shed 2 bases and J 7 bases; nucleotides not matched to a gene: 9. The CDR3 sequence is 16 residues long. Source study methods: Estimated nucleated cell counts came from reference gene primer amplification. The method was immunoSEQ multiplex PCR; TCRdb's version includes in-frame clones alone and lacks a portion of them. The V and J calls and the clone size are those of that table, but D and trimming were determined from the DNA. The repertoire holds about 100,000 clones, with 70% to 90% as singletons. This chain links TRBV11-1 with TRBJ1-4, with 8 bases lining up with TRBD1. Sequencing was done on a sample of peripheral blood. The TCR was taken from a man in his forties with active or convalescent COVID-19. CDR3 loop: CASSLNGQGAGEKLFF. As DNA, the CDR3 is TGTGCCAGCAGCTTAAACGGACAGGGAGCGGGTGAAAAACTGTTTTTT. Full variable domain (outside the CDR3, taken from reference TRBV11-1 and TRBJ1-4): EAEVAQSPRYKITEKSQAVAFWCDPISGHATLYWYRQILGQGPELLVQFQDESVVDDSQLPKDRFSAERLKGVDSTLKIQPAELGDSAMYLCASSLNGQGAGEKLFFGSGTQLSVL.